In this sample, the clone carrying this TCR beta chain turned up many times. Its target is unknown. This entry comes from a study of CD8 T cells in ankylosing spondylitis. Study outcomes and limitations: Reactive arthritis synovial fluid and blood previously showed some of these motif variants. A TCR beta motif made of fewer than ten highly homologous variants seemed typical of ankylosing spondylitis blood. As reported, disease-linked clones showed significant enrichment in matched ankylosing spondylitis synovial fluid. The disease-linked clones had a CD8+ phenotype and low blood frequencies.

CDR1 is SGHDT, CDR2 YYEEEE, per germline. The CDR3 totals 16 residues. Deletions cut 0 bases from V and 2 bases from J, with 14 bases between. TCR beta libraries were made by quantitative 5'-RACE with molecular barcodes. TCRdb analysed the 5' RACE reads with MiXCR anew, one entry per CDR3 protein. The data show fewer than 750,000 distinct CDR3 sequences, with around 19% seen just once and approximately 18% held by the top ten. The sequence derives from a male donor with ankylosing spondylitis. Source material: blood, either unsorted or a sorted T cell fraction (not recorded which). The chain carries TRBV5-6 and TRBJ1-2; weak D call: TRBD1 (6 bases). The CDR3 sequence is CASSLVDRPNNYGYTF. The CDR3, as DNA: TGTGCCAGCAGCTTGGTTGACAGGCCGAACAACTATGGCTACACCTTC.